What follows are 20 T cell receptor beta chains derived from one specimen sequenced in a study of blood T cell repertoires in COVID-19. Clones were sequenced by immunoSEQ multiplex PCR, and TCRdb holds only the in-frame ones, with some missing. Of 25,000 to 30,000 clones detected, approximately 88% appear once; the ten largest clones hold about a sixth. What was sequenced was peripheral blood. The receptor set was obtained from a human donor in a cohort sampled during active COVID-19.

The chain's CDR3 is CASSLRRGEWGDTQYF. The CDR3 region has the DNA TGTGCCAGCAGCTTGCGCAGGGGAGAGTGGGGAGATACGCAGTATTTT. The genes are TRBV5-5 and TRBJ2-3, with D possibly being TRBD1 (6 bases). The germline V gene encodes CDR1 SGHKS and CDR2 YYEKEE (reference sequence). V was shortened by 1 base and J by 5 bases, with 17 bases between the two germline ends. CDR3 length: 16 amino acids.

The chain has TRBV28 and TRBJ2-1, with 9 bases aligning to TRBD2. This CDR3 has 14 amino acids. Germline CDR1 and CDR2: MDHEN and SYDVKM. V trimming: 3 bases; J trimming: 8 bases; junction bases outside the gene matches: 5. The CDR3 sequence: CASSLAGGPYEQFF. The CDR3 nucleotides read TGTGCCAGCAGTTTGGCGGGAGGGCCTTATGAGCAGTTCTTC.

CDR3 amino acids: CASSQELAGVGNEQFF. CDR3 nucleotides: TGTGCCAGCAGCCAAGAGTTAGCGGGGGTGGGGAATGAGCAGTTCTTC. The chain combines TRBV4-2 with TRBJ2-1; 9 bases are shared with TRBD2. The CDR3 consists of 16 residues. V shed 0 bases, J shed 7 bases, and the junction held 7 bases outside the gene matches. Looked up from germline, CDR1 is LGHNA and CDR2 is YNFKEQ.

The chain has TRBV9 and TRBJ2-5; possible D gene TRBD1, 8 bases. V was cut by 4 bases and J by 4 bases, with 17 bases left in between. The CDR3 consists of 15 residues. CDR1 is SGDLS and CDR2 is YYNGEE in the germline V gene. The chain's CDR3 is CASSLGQGGTETQYF. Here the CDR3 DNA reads TGTGCCAGCAGCCTCGGACAGGGAGGGACAGAGACCCAGTACTTC.

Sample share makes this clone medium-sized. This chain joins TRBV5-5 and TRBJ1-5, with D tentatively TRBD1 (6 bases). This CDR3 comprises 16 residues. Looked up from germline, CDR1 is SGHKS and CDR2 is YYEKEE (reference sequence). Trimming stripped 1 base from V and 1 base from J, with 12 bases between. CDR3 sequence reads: CASSLFGGASNQPQHF. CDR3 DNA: TGTGCCAGCAGCTTGTTTGGGGGGGCGAGCAATCAGCCCCAGCATTTT.

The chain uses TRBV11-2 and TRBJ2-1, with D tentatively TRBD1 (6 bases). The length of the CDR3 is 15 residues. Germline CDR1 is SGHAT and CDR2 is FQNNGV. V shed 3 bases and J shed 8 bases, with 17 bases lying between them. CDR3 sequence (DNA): TGTGCCAGCAGCTTCAGGGGTCCTAGCTCCGATGAGCAGTTCTTC. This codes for CASSFRGPSSDEQFF.

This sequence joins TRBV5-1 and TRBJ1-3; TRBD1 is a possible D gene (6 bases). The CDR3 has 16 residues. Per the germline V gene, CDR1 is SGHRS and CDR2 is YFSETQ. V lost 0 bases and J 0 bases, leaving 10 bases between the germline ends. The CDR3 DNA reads TGCGCCAGCAGCTTGGACCAGGGGAACTCTGGAAACACCATATATTTT. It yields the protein CASSLDQGNSGNTIYF.

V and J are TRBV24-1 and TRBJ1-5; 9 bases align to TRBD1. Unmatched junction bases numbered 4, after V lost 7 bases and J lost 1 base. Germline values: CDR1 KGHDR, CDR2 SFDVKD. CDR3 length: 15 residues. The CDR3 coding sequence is TGTGCCACCAGGGGGGGGACAGGGAGCAATCAGCCCCAGCATTTT. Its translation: CATRGGTGSNQPQHF.

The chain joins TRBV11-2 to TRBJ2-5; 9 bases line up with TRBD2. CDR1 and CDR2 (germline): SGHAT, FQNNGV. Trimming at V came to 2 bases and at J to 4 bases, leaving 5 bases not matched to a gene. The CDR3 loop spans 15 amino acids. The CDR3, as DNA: TGTGCCAGCAGCTTAACGGGGACTAGCCTAGAGACCCAGTACTTC. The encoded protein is CASSLTGTSLETQYF.

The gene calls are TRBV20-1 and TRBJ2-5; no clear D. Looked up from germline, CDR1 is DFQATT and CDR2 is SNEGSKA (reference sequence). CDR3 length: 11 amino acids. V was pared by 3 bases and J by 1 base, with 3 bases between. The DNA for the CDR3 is TGCAGTGCTAGCGGCCAAGAGACCCAGTACTTC. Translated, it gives CSASGQETQYF.

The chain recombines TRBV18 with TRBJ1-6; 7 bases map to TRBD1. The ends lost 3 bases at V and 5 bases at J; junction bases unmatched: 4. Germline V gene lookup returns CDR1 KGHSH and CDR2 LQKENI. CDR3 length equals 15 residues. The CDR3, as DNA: TGTGCCAGCTCACCCCGGGACAGCCATAATTCACCCCTCCACTTT. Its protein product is CASSPRDSHNSPLHF. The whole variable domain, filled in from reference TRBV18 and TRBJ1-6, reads NAGVMQNPRHLVRRRGQEARLRCSPMKGHSHVYWYRQLPEEGLKFMVYLQKENIIDESGMPKERFSAEFPKEGPSILRIQQVVRGDSAAYFCASSPRDSHNSPLHFGNGTRLTVT.

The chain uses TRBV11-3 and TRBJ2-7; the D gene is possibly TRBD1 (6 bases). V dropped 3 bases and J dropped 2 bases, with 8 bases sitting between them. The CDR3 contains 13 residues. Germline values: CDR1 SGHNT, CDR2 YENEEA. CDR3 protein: CASSFRGPYEQYF. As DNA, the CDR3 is TGTGCCAGCAGCTTCAGGGGACCCTACGAGCAGTACTTC.

The CDR3 DNA sequence: TGTGCCAGCAGCATCAGGACAGGCCTGACTAGCGGGAGCACAGATACGCAGTATTTT. It is translated as CASSIRTGLTSGSTDTQYF. The V and J genes are TRBV27 and TRBJ2-3, with TRBD2 identical over 10 bases. Germline lookup yields CDR1 MNHEY and CDR2 SMNVEV (reference sequence). After removal of 6 bases from V and 0 bases from J, the junction contained 15 bases not matched to a gene. This CDR3 comprises 19 residues.

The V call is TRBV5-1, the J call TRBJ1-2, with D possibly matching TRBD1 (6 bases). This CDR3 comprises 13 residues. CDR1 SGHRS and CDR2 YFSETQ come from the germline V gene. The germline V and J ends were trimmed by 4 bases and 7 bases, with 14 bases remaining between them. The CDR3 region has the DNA TGCGCCAGCAGCCCCACACAGGGAATTGGCTACACCTTC. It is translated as CASSPTQGIGYTF.

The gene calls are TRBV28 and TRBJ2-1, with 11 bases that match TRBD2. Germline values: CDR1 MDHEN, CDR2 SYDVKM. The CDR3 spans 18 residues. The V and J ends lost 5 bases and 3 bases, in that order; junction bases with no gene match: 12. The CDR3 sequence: CASSTHFLAGGHYNEQFF. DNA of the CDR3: TGTGCCAGCAGTACCCACTTCCTAGCGGGAGGTCACTACAATGAGCAGTTCTTC.

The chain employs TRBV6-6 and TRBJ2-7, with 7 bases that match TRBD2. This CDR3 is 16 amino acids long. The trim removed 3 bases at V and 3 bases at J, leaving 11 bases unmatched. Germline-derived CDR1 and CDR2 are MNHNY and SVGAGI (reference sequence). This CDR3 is CASSYGREMWNYEQYF. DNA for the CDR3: TGTGCCAGCAGTTATGGGCGGGAGATGTGGAACTACGAGCAGTACTTC.

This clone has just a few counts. Here the CDR3 reads CASSIGDSGRRLFF. CDR3 in DNA: TGTGCCAGTAGTATAGGGGATAGCGGGAGGAGGTTGTTCTTC. The chain recombines TRBV19 with TRBJ2-1; 10 bases agree with TRBD2. This CDR3 spans 14 amino acids. The V and J ends lost 1 base and 15 bases, in that order; junction bases with no gene match: 9. Germline V gene lookup returns CDR1 LNHDA and CDR2 SQIVND (reference sequence).

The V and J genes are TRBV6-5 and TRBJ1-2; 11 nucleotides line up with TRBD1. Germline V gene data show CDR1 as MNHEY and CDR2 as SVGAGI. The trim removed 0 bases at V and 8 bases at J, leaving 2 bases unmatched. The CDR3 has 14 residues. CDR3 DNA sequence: TGTGCCAGCAGTTACTCGGACAGGGGGCAAGGCTACACCTTC. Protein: CASSYSDRGQGYTF.

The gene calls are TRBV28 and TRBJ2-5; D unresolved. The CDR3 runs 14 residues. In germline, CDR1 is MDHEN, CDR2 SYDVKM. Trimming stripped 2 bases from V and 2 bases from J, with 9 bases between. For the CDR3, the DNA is TGTGCCAGCAGTTTAAGTCGTACTCAAGAGACCCAGTACTTC. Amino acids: CASSLSRTQETQYF.

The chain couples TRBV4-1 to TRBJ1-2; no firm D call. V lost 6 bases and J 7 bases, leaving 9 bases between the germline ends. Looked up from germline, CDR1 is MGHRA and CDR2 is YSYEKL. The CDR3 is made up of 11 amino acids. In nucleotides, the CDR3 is TGCGCCAGCAGGAACGGGGTTGGCTACACCTTC. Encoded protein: CASRNGVGYTF.